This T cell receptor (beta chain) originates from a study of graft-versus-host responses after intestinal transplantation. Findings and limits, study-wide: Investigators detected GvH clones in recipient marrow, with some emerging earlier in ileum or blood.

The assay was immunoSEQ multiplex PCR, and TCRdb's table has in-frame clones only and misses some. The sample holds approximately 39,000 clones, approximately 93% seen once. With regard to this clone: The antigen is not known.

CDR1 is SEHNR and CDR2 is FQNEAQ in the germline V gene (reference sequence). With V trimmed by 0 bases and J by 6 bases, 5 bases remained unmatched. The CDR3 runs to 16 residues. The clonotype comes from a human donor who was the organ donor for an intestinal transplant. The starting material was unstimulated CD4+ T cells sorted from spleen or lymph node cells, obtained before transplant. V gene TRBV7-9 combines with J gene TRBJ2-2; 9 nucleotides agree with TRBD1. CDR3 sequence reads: CASSLAWTGEAGELFF. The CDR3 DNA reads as TGTGCCAGCAGCTTAGCCTGGACAGGGGAGGCCGGGGAGCTGTTTTTT.